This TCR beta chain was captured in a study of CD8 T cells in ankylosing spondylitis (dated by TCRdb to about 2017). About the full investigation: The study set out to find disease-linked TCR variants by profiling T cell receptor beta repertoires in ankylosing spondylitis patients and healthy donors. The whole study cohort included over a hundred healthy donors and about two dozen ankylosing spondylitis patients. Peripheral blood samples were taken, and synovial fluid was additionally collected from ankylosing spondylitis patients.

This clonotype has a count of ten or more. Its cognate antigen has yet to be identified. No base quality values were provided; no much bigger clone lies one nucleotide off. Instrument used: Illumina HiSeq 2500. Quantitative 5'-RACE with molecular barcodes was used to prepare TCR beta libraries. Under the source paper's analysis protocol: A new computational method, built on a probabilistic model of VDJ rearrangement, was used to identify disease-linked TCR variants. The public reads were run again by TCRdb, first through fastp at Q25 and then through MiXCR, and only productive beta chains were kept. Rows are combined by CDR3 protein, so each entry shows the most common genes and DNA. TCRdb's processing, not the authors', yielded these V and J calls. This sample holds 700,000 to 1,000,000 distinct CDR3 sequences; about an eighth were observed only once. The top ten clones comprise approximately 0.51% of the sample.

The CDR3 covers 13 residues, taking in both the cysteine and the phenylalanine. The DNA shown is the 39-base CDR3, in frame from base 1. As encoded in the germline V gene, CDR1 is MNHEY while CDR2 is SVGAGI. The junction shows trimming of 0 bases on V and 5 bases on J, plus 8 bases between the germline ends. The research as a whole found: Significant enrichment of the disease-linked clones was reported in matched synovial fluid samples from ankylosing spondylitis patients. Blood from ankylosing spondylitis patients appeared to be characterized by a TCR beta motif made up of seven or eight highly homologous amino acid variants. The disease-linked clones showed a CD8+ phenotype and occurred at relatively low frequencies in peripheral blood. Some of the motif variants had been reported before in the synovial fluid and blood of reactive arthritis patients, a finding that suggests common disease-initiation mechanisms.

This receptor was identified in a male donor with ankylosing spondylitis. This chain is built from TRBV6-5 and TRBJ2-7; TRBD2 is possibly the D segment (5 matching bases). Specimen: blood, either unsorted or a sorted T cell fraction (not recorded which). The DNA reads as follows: TGTGCCAGCAGTTACTCGAGGGAAGACGAGCAGTACTTC. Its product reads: CASSYSREDEQYF.